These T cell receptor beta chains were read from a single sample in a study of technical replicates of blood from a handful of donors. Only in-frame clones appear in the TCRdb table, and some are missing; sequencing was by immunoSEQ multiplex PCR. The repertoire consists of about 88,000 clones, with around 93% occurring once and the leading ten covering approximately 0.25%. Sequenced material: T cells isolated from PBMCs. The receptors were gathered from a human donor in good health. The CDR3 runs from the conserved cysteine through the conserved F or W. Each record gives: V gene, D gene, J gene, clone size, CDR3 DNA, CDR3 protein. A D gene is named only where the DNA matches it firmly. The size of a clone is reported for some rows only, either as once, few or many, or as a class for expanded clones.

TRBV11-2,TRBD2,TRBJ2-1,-,TGTGCCAGCAGCTTAGTATCTAGCGGGGTCTACATTGAGCAGTTCTTC,CASSLVSSGVYIEQFF
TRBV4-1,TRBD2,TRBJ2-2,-,TGCGCCAGCAGCCAAGAGGGACTATCTGAGGTGTTTTTT,CASSQEGLSEVFF
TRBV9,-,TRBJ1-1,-,TGTGCCAGCAGCGTAGCTCGGGGAATGAACACTGAAGCTTTCTTT,CASSVARGMNTEAFF
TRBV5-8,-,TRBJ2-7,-,TGTGCCAGCAGCTTGTCTGTTCAGGTCCCCCCCAGCTACGAGCAGTACTTC,CASSLSVQVPPSYEQYF
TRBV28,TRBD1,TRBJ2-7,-,TGTGCCACTTCCAGATCCGGACAGGGAGTTTGGTCGTCCTACGAGCAGTACTTC,CATSRSGQGVWSSYEQYF
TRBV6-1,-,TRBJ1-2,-,TGTGCCCTCAGAGATGGGGGGAGGCACTATGGCTACACCTTC,CALRDGGRHYGYTF
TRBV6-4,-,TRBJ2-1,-,TGTGCCAGCAGCCGGCAGTCGACAGTGAACTCCTACAATGAGCAGTTCTTC,CASSRQSTVNSYNEQFF
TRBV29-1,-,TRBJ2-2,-,TGCAGCGTTTTGGCGGCCGGGGAGCTGTTTTTT,CSVLAAGELFF
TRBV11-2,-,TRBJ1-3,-,TGTGCCAGCAGCTTCACCACCCTCCAGGGCTCTGGAAACACCATATATTTT,CASSFTTLQGSGNTIYF
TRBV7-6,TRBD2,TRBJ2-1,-,TGTGCCAGCAGCCCCAGACTAGCGAGCCATGAGCAGTTCTTC,CASSPRLASHEQFF
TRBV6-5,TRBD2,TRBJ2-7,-,TGTGCCAGCGGGATACGGTCGGGGGGATACGAGCAGTACTTC,CASGIRSGGYEQYF
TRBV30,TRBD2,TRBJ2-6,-,TGTGCCTGGAGTGTACTCCGGACTAGCTCTGGGGCCAACGTCCTGACTTTC,CAWSVLRTSSGANVLTF
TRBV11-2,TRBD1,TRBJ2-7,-,TGTGCCAGCCGCCGGGACAGATCGAACTACGAGCAGTACTTC,CASRRDRSNYEQYF
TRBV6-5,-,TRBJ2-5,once,TGTGCCAGCAGTTACTTCGGGGAGCAGGAGACCCAGTACTTC,CASSYFGEQETQYF
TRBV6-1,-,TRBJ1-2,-,TGTGCCAGCAGTGAAACTGACTCCTCGAGCTCTGGCTACACCTTC,CASSETDSSSSGYTF
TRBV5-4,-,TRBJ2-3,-,TGTGCCAGCAGCCAAAACACAGATACGCAGTATTTT,CASSQNTDTQYF
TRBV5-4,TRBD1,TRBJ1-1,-,TGTGCCAGCAGCCCGGGAGGACAGGGGGGGTCAATTGCTTTCTTT,CASSPGGQGGSIAFF
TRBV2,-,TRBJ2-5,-,TGTGCCAGCATGGGAACAGGGTCGGAGACCCAGTACTTC,CASMGTGSETQYF
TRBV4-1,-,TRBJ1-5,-,TGCGCCAGCAGCCTTATCCCGGGACTTGGGCCCCAGCATTTT,CASSLIPGLGPQHF
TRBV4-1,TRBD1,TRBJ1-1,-,TGCGCCAGCAGCCAAACGGACAGGGATGACACTGAAGCTTTCTTT,CASSQTDRDDTEAFF
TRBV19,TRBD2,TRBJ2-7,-,TGTGCCAGTAGTACTTTGGGACTAGCGGATTTCTACGAGCAGTACTTC,CASSTLGLADFYEQYF
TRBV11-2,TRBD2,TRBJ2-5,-,TGTGCCAGCAGCTTAGTTTTGACTAGCAGTGGGGCGGAGACCCAGTACTTC,CASSLVLTSSGAETQYF
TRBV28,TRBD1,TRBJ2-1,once,TGTGCCAGCATTAACCCGGGACAGGGCTTGTTCTTC,CASINPGQGLFF
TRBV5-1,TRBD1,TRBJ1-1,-,TGCGCCAGCAGCTCACAGGGGAGTTTAACTGAAGCTTTCTTT,CASSSQGSLTEAFF
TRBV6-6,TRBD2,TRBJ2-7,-,TGTGCCAGCAGAAGACTAGCTGATCCCTACGAGCAGTACTTC,CASRRLADPYEQYF
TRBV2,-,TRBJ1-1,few,TGTGCCAGCAGTGAGTCGCCAGGGGACCCTGAAGCTTTCTTT,CASSESPGDPEAFF
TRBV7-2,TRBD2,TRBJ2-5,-,TGTGCCAGCAGCCAGGGGTCTAGCGGGGAGTGGGCCCAGTACTTC,CASSQGSSGEWAQYF
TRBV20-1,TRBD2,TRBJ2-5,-,TGCAGCGGACTAGCCGGGGAGACCCAGTACTTC,CSGLAGETQYF
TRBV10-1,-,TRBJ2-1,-,TGCGCCAGCAGTGGGTTTAGGGGCAGGGAGCAGTTCTTC,CASSGFRGREQFF
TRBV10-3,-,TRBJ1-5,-,TGTGCCATCAGTGCAGGGGATTATAGCAATCAGCCCCAGCATTTT,CAISAGDYSNQPQHF
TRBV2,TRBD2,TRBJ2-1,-,TGTGCCCCGCACAGCGGGGGCGGGGGGGCAGACAATGAGCAGTTCTTC,CAPHSGGGGADNEQFF
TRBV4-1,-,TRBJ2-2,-,TGCGCCAGCAGCCAAGTTCAGGGCACCGGGGAGCTGTTTTTT,CASSQVQGTGELFF
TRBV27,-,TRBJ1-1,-,TGTGCCAGCAGTTTACAGGGTAACACTGAAGCTTTCTTT,CASSLQGNTEAFF
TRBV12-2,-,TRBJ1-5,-,TGTGCAAGTCGCTTTAGGCCAACAGTTTATAGCAATCAGCCCCAGCATTTT,CASRFRPTVYSNQPQHF
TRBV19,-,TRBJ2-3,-,TGTGCCAGTCGAGCCACAGATACGCAGTATTTT,CASRATDTQYF
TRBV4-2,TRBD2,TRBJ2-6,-,TGTGCCAGCAGCCAAGATAGACGGGAGGGTGGCGGGGCCAACGTCCTGACTTTC,CASSQDRREGGGANVLTF
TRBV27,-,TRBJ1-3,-,TGTGCCAGCAGTCATCACGAAGGCGGATCACCGCTCTCTGGAAACACCATATATTTT,CASSHHEGGSPLSGNTIYF
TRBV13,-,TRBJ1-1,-,TGTGCCAGCACCCCACCTGACAGCACTGAAGCTTTCTTT,CASTPPDSTEAFF
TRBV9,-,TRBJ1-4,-,TGTGCCAGCAGCGGAGGGAGTTCTGAAAAACTGTTTTTT,CASSGGSSEKLFF
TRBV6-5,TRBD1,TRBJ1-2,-,TGTGCCAGCAGACGACAGGGAGCTAACTATGGCTACACCTTC,CASRRQGANYGYTF